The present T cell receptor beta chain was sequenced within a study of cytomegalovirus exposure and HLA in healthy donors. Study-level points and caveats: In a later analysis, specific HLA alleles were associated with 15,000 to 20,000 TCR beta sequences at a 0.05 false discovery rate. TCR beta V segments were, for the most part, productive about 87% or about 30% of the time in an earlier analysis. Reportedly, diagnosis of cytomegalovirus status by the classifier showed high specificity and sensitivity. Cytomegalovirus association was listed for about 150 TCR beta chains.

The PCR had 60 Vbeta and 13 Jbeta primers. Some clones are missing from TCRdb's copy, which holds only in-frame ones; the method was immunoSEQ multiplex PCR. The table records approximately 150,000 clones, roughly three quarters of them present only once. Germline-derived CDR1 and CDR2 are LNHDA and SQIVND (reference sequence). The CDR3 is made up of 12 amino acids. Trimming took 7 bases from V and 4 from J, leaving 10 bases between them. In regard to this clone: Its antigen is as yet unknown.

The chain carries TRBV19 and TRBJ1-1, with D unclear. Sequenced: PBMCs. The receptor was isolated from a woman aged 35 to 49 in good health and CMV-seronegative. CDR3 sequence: CASTTSSTEAFF. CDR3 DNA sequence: TGTGCCAGTACCACTTCAAGCACTGAAGCTTTCTTT. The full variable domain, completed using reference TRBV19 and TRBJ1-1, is DGGITQSPKYLFRKEGQNVTLSCEQNLNHDAMYWYRQDPGQGLRLIYYSQIVNDFQKGDIAEGYSVSREKKESFPLTVTSAQKNPTAFYLCASTTSSTEAFFGQGTRLTVV.